This is a list of T cell receptor beta chains from one sample in a study of tumor and adjacent non-tumor tissue in lung cancer. TCRdb called the multiplex PCR reads again in MiXCR, with one record for every CDR3 protein. The table lists tens of thousands of distinct CDR3 sequences, 74% of them singletons, with 20% to 30% in the top ten. Sample: distant non-tumor lung tissue. Receptor source: a woman aged 60-75 years with non-small cell lung cancer. CDR3s include the opening cysteine and the closing phenylalanine or tryptophan. A D gene is named only where the DNA matches it firmly. Clone sizes are given selectively: once, few, many, or a class where the clone is expanded.

len,j_gene,v_gene,d_gene,abundance,CDR3aa,CDR3nt
13,TRBJ1-2,TRBV11-2,-,medium-sized,CASGAEGNYGYTF,TGTGCCAGCGGAGCGGAGGGAAACTATGGCTACACCTTC
13,TRBJ2-7,TRBV14,TRBD1,many,CASSQGQGKKQYF,TGTGCCAGCAGCCAAGGACAGGGGAAAAAGCAGTACTTC
11,TRBJ2-7,TRBV29-1,-,-,CSVVRTYERYF,TGCAGCGTTGTGCGGACCTACGAGCGGTACTTC
15,TRBJ2-7,TRBV11-2,-,-,CASNSGIGAFHERYF,TGTGCCAGCAACTCGGGGATAGGGGCCTTTCACGAGCGGTACTTC
14,TRBJ2-7,TRBV6-5,-,once,CASRGGYRSYEQYF,TGTGCCAGCAGGGGGGGATATCGCTCCTACGAGCAGTACTTC
15,TRBJ2-4,TRBV6-5,TRBD1,few,CASTSPGQGSYIQYF,TGTGCTAGTACTTCTCCGGGACAGGGTTCTTACATTCAGTATTTC
14,TRBJ2-7,TRBV5-1,TRBD1,many,CANSPGQGPYEQYF,TGCGCCAACAGCCCGGGACAGGGCCCCTACGAGCAGTACTTC
14,TRBJ2-3,TRBV12-3/TRBV12-4,TRBD2,-,CAGRLAGGPDTQYF,TGTGCCGGCAGGCTAGCGGGAGGCCCAGATACGCAGTATTTT
15,TRBJ2-1,TRBV4-3,-,-,CVSSPQLSSYNEQFF,TGCGTCAGCAGCCCTCAATTGAGCTCCTACAATGAGCAGTTCTTC
13,TRBJ2-5,TRBV19,-,many,CASSIPGEETQYF,TGTGCCAGTAGTATCCCGGGGGAAGAGACCCAGTACTTC
16,TRBJ1-1,TRBV5-5,-,many,CASSVGQSRSNTEAFF,TGTGCCAGCAGCGTGGGGCAATCACGATCGAACACTGAAGCTTTCTTT
16,TRBJ2-3,TRBV12-3/TRBV12-4,TRBD1,-,CASTSTGTEATDTQYF,TGTGCCAGCACTTCAACCGGGACAGAGGCTACGGATACGCAGTATTTT
15,TRBJ1-1,TRBV6-2/TRBV6-3,-,-,CASSSRGERNTEAIF,TGTGCCAGCAGTTCCCGGGGGGAACGCAACACTGAAGCTATCTTT
15,TRBJ2-6,TRBV20-1,-,-,CSAMSSSYGANVLTF,TGCAGTGCTATGAGCTCGAGCTATGGGGCCAATGTCCTGACTTTC
15,TRBJ2-5,TRBV6-4,TRBD2,many,CASSVRGGDQETQYF,TGTGCCAGCAGTGTTCGCGGGGGGGACCAAGAGACCCAGTACTTC
14,TRBJ2-7,TRBV4-3,-,-,CASTLASGSYEQYF,TGCGCCAGCACCCTAGCGAGCGGATCCTACGAGCAGTACTTC
15,TRBJ1-1,TRBV28,-,few,CAGSILPPTYTEAFF,TGTGCCGGCAGTATATTGCCTCCTACCTACACAGAAGCTTTCTTT
14,TRBJ2-1,TRBV7-9,TRBD2,-,CASSLAGGRNEQSF,TGTGCCAGCAGCTTAGCGGGAGGGAGAAATGAGCAGTCCTTC
15,TRBJ2-5,TRBV4-3,-,-,CASSQDHRDVETQCF,TGCGCCAGCAGCCAAGATCATAGGGATGTGGAGACCCAGTGTTTC
19,TRBJ1-5,TRBV7-8,-,few,CASSSWGGGGKTENQPQHF,TGTGCCAGCAGCTCATGGGGGGGGGGCGGTAAGACTGAGAATCAGCCCCAGCATTTT
17,TRBJ2-1,TRBV11-1,-,-,CASSWGFAVSSYNEQFF,TGTGCCAGCAGTTGGGGTTTCGCAGTGAGCTCCTATAATGAGCAGTTCTTC
12,TRBJ1-1,TRBV6-2/TRBV6-3,-,-,CASSYFVAEAFF,TGTGCCAGCAGTTACTTCGTGGCTGAAGCTTTCTTT
13,TRBJ2-7,TRBV12-3/TRBV12-4,-,-,CASLGAGSYEQYF,TGTGCAAGCCTTGGGGCGGGGTCCTACGAGCAGTACTTC
14,TRBJ2-7,TRBV11-3,-,-,CATSLDAGTYEQYF,TGCGCCACCAGCTTAGATGCGGGAACCTACGAGCAGTACTTC
16,TRBJ1-2,TRBV4-3,TRBD1,-,CASSQTPGTGNYGYTF,TGCGCCAGCAGCCAAACCCCTGGGACAGGGAATTATGGCTACACCTTC
14,TRBJ2-1,TRBV6-2/TRBV6-3,-,-,CASRDPEGEDKQFF,TGTGCCAGTAGGGATCCGGAGGGCGAGGATAAGCAGTTCTTC